This paragraph reports one T cell receptor beta chain. Its specificity is not known. Some clones are missing from TCRdb's copy, which holds only in-frame ones; the method was immunoSEQ multiplex PCR. The table records over 8,500 clones, about nine tenths of them present only once. This entry belongs to a study of T cell clonotyping in hematopoietic cell transplantation. Study results and caveats: Without cell sorting, CD4 versus CD8 contributions remain unresolved. Broader posttransplant TCR repertoire diversity was predicted by graft donor and pretransplant recipient Inverse Simpson Index values. Recipient TCR diversity dropped after transplant; expanded clonotypes rose from day 30 to 180.

Recipient blood drawn about 28 days pretransplant and days 30, 100, 180 after. The receptor was derived from a human patient who had an allogeneic stem cell transplant, so the T cells may come from the graft donor. The donor label of this sample is uncertain. Some clones in this sample may be carry-over from other donors' samples. Material: PBMCs, obtained 180 days after allogeneic stem cell transplant.

The CDR3: CASSLALAGASEIDTQYF. In DNA, the CDR3 is TGCGCCAGCAGCTTGGCACTAGCGGGGGCGAGCGAGATAGATACGCAGTATTTT. The genes are TRBV5-1 and TRBJ2-3, with 11 bases aligning to TRBD2. CDR3 length: 18 residues. Germline V gene sequence: CDR1 SGHRS, CDR2 YFSETQ. With 0 bases clipped from V and 5 bases from J, the junction kept 11 bases outside the gene matches.